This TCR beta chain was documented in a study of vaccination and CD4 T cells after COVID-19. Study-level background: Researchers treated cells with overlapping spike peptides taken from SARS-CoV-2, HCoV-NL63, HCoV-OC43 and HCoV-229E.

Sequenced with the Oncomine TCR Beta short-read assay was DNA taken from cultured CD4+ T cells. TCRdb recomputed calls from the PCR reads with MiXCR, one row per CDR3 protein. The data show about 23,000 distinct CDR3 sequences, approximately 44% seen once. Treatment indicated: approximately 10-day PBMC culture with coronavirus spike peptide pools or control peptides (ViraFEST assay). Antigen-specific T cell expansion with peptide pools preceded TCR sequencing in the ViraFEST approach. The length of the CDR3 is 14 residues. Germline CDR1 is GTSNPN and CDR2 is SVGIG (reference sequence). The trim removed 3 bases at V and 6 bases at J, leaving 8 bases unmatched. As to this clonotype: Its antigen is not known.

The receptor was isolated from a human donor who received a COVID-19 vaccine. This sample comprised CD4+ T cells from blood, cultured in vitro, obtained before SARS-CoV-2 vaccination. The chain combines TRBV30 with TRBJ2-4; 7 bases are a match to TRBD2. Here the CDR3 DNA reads TGTGCCTGGAGGGTTGGGGGGGGGAGAAACATTCAGTACTTC. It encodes CAWRVGGGRNIQYF.